The 11 T cell receptor beta chains given below trace back to one sample, sequenced in a study of Ad26.COV2.S vaccination and SARS-CoV-2 variants. Treatment of the sample: about 20 received Ad26.COV2.S at low or high dose, single or two shots; several received placebo; per-sample allocation not given. Collection of the samples took place on day 63 after the first injection of vaccine or placebo. TCRdb's table, derived via immunoSEQ multiplex PCR, lists solely in-frame clones and lacks some. The sample consists of about 480,000 clones, around 85% of them appearing once. Here the sequenced sample was peripheral blood, taken in a trial of Ad26.COV2.S vaccine versus placebo. The origin of the receptors is a person aged 18-60 years who received the Ad26.COV2.S COVID-19 vaccine or a placebo.

This chain links TRBV30 with TRBJ1-2; maybe TRBD1 (6 bases). Trimming took 5 bases from V and 7 from J, leaving 14 bases between them. CDR1 GTSNPN and CDR2 SVGIG come from the germline V gene (reference sequence). The CDR3 loop spans 12 amino acids. The CDR3 region is CAWATGPGGYTF. The CDR3 bases are TGTGCCTGGGCGACAGGACCCGGTGGCTACACCTTC.

The chain links TRBV6-2 or TRBV6-3 to TRBJ1-5; the D gene is possibly TRBD1 (5 bases). Germline V gene sequence: CDR1 MNHEY, CDR2 SVGEGT. This CDR3 region has 16 residues. Between the trimmed V and J ends, which lost 5 bases and 7 bases, there was a span of 21 bases. In nucleotides, the CDR3 is TGTGCCAGCAGTACCAGGGACGCCCTTCGGGGACAGCCCCAGCATTTT. Amino acid sequence: CASSTRDALRGQPQHF.

This chain links TRBV28 with TRBJ1-6; perhaps TRBD1 as D (6 bases). Trimming pared 8 bases from V and 10 bases from J, leaving 15 bases between. CDR3 length: 13 residues. Germline assignment: CDR1 MDHEN and CDR2 SYDVKM. CDR3 sequence reads: CASSTGRLSPLHF. DNA for the CDR3: TGTGCCAGCTCCACAGGGCGCTTATCACCCCTCCACTTT.

V usage is TRBV27 and J usage is TRBJ2-1; 10 bases map to TRBD2. Germline CDR1 reads MNHEY; CDR2 reads SMNVEV (reference sequence). The CDR3 loop spans 14 amino acids. Trimming at V came to 5 bases and at J to 9 bases, leaving 7 bases not matched to a gene. CDR3 bases: TGTGCCAGCAGTGTCGGGACTAGCGTCGGTGAGCAGTTCTTC. This codes for CASSVGTSVGEQFF.

The count of this clone is one. This rearrangement joins TRBV6-5 to TRBJ2-4; 9 bases are a match to TRBD1. Germline CDR1 is MNHEY and CDR2 is SVGAGI. V shed 6 bases, J shed 8 bases, and the junction held 11 bases outside the gene matches. The CDR3 has 15 residues. CDR3 residues: CASRRNRGRGDIQYF. The CDR3 DNA reads as TGTGCCAGCAGAAGGAACAGGGGGCGTGGGGACATTCAGTACTTC.

This clone is a singleton in its sample. The chain has TRBV9 and TRBJ2-7; tentative D call: TRBD1 (6 bases). CDR1 and CDR2 (germline): SGDLS, YYNGEE. This CDR3 has 14 amino acids. The V end was cut by 5 bases, the J end by 4 bases, with 16 bases between. The CDR3 spells CASSQATGPYEQYF. The CDR3 DNA reads TGTGCCAGCAGTCAAGCAACAGGGCCTTACGAGCAGTACTTC.

V is TRBV6-2 or TRBV6-3 and J is TRBJ2-5; 8 nucleotides match TRBD1. The CDR3 has 15 residues. V trimming: 5 bases; J trimming: 7 bases; junction bases outside the gene matches: 12. Germline V gene data show CDR1 as MNHEY and CDR2 as SVGEGT. The DNA for the CDR3 is TGTGCCAGCAGTCTACCGGACAGGGCCGGCGGGACCCAGTACTTC. Translating gives CASSLPDRAGGTQYF.

The chain carries TRBV5-4 and TRBJ1-1; TRBD1 matches 8 bases. This CDR3 has 14 residues. Germline CDR1 SGHNT, CDR2 YYREEE (reference sequence). Trimming removed 3 bases from V and 3 bases from J; junction bases left unmatched: 4. The CDR3 region is CASSSGQVDTEAFF. The CDR3 DNA reads as TGTGCCAGCAGCTCGGGACAGGTTGACACTGAAGCTTTCTTT. Together with reference TRBV5-4 and TRBJ1-1, the CDR3 gives the full variable domain: ETGVTQSPTHLIKTRGQQVTLRCSSQSGHNTVSWYQQALGQGPQFIFQYYREEENGRGNFPPRFSGLQFPNYSSELNVNALELDDSALYLCASSSGQVDTEAFFGQGTRLTVV.

This rearrangement joins TRBV9 to TRBJ2-5; possibly TRBD2 for D (5 bases). The CDR3 extends over 16 amino acids. CDR1 and CDR2 (germline): SGDLS, YYNGEE. Between the trimmed V and J ends, which lost 3 bases and 7 bases, there was a span of 22 bases. CDR3 protein: CASSELPRSPRGTQYF. CDR3 nucleotides: TGTGCCAGCAGCGAGCTGCCCCGGAGCCCCCGGGGGACCCAGTACTTC.

This sequence joins TRBV28 and TRBJ2-7; no firm D call. Between the trimmed V and J ends, which lost 5 bases and 5 bases, there was a span of 7 bases. This CDR3 spans 11 amino acids. Germline CDR1 reads MDHEN; CDR2 reads SYDVKM. For the CDR3, the DNA is TGTGCCAGCAGTCTCCTGGACGAGCAGTACTTC. Translating gives CASSLLDEQYF.

V is TRBV5-4 and J is TRBJ1-4, with a tentative D call TRBD1 (6 bases). In germline, CDR1 is SGHNT, CDR2 YYREEE (reference sequence). The V end lost 2 bases, the J end lost 6 bases, and 14 bases lay between the germline ends. CDR3 length: 15 residues. CDR3 in DNA: TGTGCCAGCAGCTTCCGGACAGCTGGGTATGAAAAACTGTTTTTT. Encoded protein: CASSFRTAGYEKLFF.